This is a list of T cell receptor beta chains from one sample in a study of blood T cells in healthy people across ages. Each CDR3 protein gets one entry after TCRdb re-called the 5' RACE reads with MiXCR. The sample lists over 950,000 distinct CDR3 sequences, around two fifths seen once, with around 12% in the top ten. Specimen: blood. The receptors stem from a man between 18 and 29 years old in good health. Each CDR3 is given without its conserved first and last residue. Each record gives: V gene, J gene, CDR3 protein.

v_call: TRBV4-1
j_call: TRBJ2-3
cdr3_aa: ASSQGFSGGAGDTQY

v_call: TRBV20-1
j_call: TRBJ1-4
cdr3_aa: SARQGNEKLF

v_call: TRBV11-2
j_call: TRBJ2-3
cdr3_aa: ASSPREKYTDTQY

v_call: TRBV5-1
j_call: TRBJ1-2
cdr3_aa: ASSLDQGVNYGYT

v_call: TRBV20-1
j_call: TRBJ1-1
cdr3_aa: SARGQMNTEAF

v_call: TRBV5-1
j_call: TRBJ1-2
cdr3_aa: ASSRQPEFNGYT

v_call: TRBV20-1
j_call: TRBJ2-1
cdr3_aa: SAQYNEQF

v_call: TRBV7-2
j_call: TRBJ1-2
cdr3_aa: ASSYRTGGPNYGYT

v_call: TRBV6-6
j_call: TRBJ1-6
cdr3_aa: ASRRAGQFLNSPLH

v_call: TRBV5-1
j_call: TRBJ1-4
cdr3_aa: ASSAGTGQAAEKLF

v_call: TRBV12-5
j_call: TRBJ2-7
cdr3_aa: AIWTGLVYEQY

v_call: TRBV4-3
j_call: TRBJ2-3
cdr3_aa: ASSHRAPGTEHTQY

v_call: TRBV10-3
j_call: TRBJ1-5
cdr3_aa: AISGAGGRGNQPQH

v_call: TRBV2
j_call: TRBJ1-5
cdr3_aa: ASRPRTGNSNQPQH

v_call: TRBV7-9
j_call: .
cdr3_aa: ASSSGTSEQY

v_call: TRBV20-1
j_call: TRBJ1-6
cdr3_aa: SAVDSSYNSPLH

v_call: TRBV6-1
j_call: TRBJ2-3
cdr3_aa: ACRDSRADTQY

v_call: TRBV7-7
j_call: TRBJ1-1
cdr3_aa: ASSLADRGLGDTEAF

v_call: TRBV20-1
j_call: TRBJ1-2
cdr3_aa: SARHPTNYGYT

v_call: TRBV7-2
j_call: TRBJ2-7
cdr3_aa: ASSPTSGVVY

v_call: TRBV28
j_call: TRBJ2-1
cdr3_aa: ASSAPGFDLNEQF

v_call: TRBV7-2
j_call: TRBJ1-4
cdr3_aa: ASTPQGGNEKLF

v_call: TRBV6-5
j_call: TRBJ2-1
cdr3_aa: ASRPTLSSYNEQF

v_call: TRBV7-6
j_call: TRBJ2-3
cdr3_aa: ASSPELTSTDTQY

v_call: TRBV20-1
j_call: TRBJ2-1
cdr3_aa: SASMAAKHYEQF

v_call: TRBV6-2/TRBV6-3
j_call: TRBJ1-2
cdr3_aa: ASRTTENLYGYT

v_call: TRBV27
j_call: TRBJ1-5
cdr3_aa: ASSSVADQPQH

v_call: TRBV4-3
j_call: TRBJ1-1
cdr3_aa: ASSSAGRTEAF

v_call: TRBV4-1
j_call: TRBJ2-2
cdr3_aa: ASSQLSGGNTGELF

v_call: TRBV12-3/TRBV12-4
j_call: TRBJ1-2
cdr3_aa: ASSLSVDRGLSYT

v_call: TRBV12-3/TRBV12-4
j_call: .
cdr3_aa: ASSLGQTFSYEQY

v_call: TRBV11-2
j_call: TRBJ2-1
cdr3_aa: ASSFRGAQDEQF

v_call: TRBV30
j_call: TRBJ1-2
cdr3_aa: AWAAGRGGYT

v_call: TRBV6-5
j_call: TRBJ1-2
cdr3_aa: ATADSNYGYT

v_call: TRBV14
j_call: TRBJ2-7
cdr3_aa: ASSQDLGPLFTSEQY